The 24 T cell receptor beta chains below all came from one sample that was sequenced in a study of T cells in localized non-small cell lung cancer. Profiling relied on immunoSEQ multiplex PCR, and the TCRdb table lists in-frame clones only, not all of them. The sample has 30,000 to 35,000 clones; around 90% are singletons. This specimen was peripheral blood, taken before any cancer treatment. The receptors come from a female donor older than 55 with stage I lung adenocarcinoma.

The chain carries TRBV4-2 and TRBJ2-7, with TRBD2 matching 7 bases. Trimming took 3 bases from V and 0 from J; bases not matched to a gene: 11. Germline lookup yields CDR1 LGHNA and CDR2 YNFKEQ. The length of the CDR3 is 17 residues. The CDR3 DNA reads as TGTGCCAGCAGCCATGTACCGGTCACTAGCGCCTCCTACGAGCAGTACTTC. Translating gives CASSHVPVTSASYEQYF.

This clone came up a few times. This chain joins TRBV18 and TRBJ1-4; D is uncertain. Trimming shortened V by 6 bases and J by 6 bases, and 11 bases separated the two germline ends. Looked up from germline, CDR1 is KGHSH and CDR2 is LQKENI. The CDR3 sequence is 13 residues long. The CDR3 region is CASSPSRDEKLFF. CDR3 DNA: TGTGCCAGCTCCCCATCGCGCGATGAAAAACTGTTTTTT.

CDR3 DNA sequence: TGTGCCAGCTCGCCGCCGGGACAGGGGATAGAGACCCAGTACTTC. Its protein is CASSPPGQGIETQYF. V gene TRBV18 combines with J gene TRBJ2-5; 10 bases map to TRBD1. Germline V gene lookup returns CDR1 KGHSH and CDR2 LQKENI. The ends lost 6 bases at V and 4 bases at J; junction bases unmatched: 8. This CDR3 comprises 15 residues.

The chain is built from TRBV10-3 and TRBJ1-2; D is possibly TRBD1 (6 bases). Germline-derived CDR1 and CDR2 are ENHRY and SYGVKD. This CDR3 contains 13 residues. The V gene lost 4 bases and the J gene lost 3 bases, with 9 bases spanning the gap. CDR3 protein: CAISGRQDYGYTF. CDR3 nucleotides: TGTGCCATCAGTGGTCGACAGGACTATGGCTACACCTTC.

The chain combines TRBV28 with TRBJ1-4; the D gene is possibly TRBD1 (6 bases). The CDR3 loop spans 14 amino acids. Germline lookup yields CDR1 MDHEN and CDR2 SYDVKM. V was trimmed by 6 bases and J by 8 bases, leaving 16 bases between them. The CDR3 reads CASRPTGSPEKLFF. The CDR3, as DNA: TGTGCCAGCAGGCCAACAGGGTCCCCAGAAAAACTGTTTTTT.

Note on this clone: At one boundary the junction diverges from the germline segment, which might be a read error. V usage is TRBV15 and J usage is TRBJ2-3; tentative D call: TRBD2 (5 bases). The CDR3 totals 15 residues. Germline values: CDR1 LNHNV, CDR2 YYDKDF (reference sequence). The CDR3 reads CATSRLTGSIDTQYF. The DNA for the CDR3 is TGTGCCACCAGCAGACTCACGGGGAGCATAGATACGCAGTATTTT. Using reference TRBV15 and TRBJ2-3 for the parts outside the CDR3, the full variable domain is DAMVIQNPRYQVTQFGKPVTLSCSQTLNHNVMYWYQQKSSQAPKLLFHYYDKDFNNEADTPDNFQSRRPNTSFCFLDIRSPGLGDTAMYLCATSRLTGSIDTQYFGPGTRLTVL.

This clone is large within its sample. The rearrangement joins TRBV28 to TRBJ1-1; D is possibly TRBD1 (5 bases). Trimming removed 5 bases at V and 0 bases at J, with 13 bases between. This CDR3 is 15 amino acids long. Germline lookup yields CDR1 MDHEN and CDR2 SYDVKM. The CDR3 DNA follows: TGTGCCAGCAGTACAGCAGGGACGGTGAACACTGAAGCTTTCTTT. Protein: CASSTAGTVNTEAFF.

The chain recombines TRBV4-3 with TRBJ2-2, with a tentative D call TRBD2 (5 bases). Per germline, CDR1 LGHNA and CDR2 YSLEER. CDR3 size: 16 residues. Trimming took off 0 bases at V and 3 bases at J, with 11 bases between the two ends. The CDR3 here is CASSQDVGDYTGELFF. The CDR3 region has the DNA TGCGCCAGCAGCCAAGATGTCGGGGATTACACCGGGGAGCTGTTTTTT.

The J gene is TRBJ2-3, the V gene TRBV14; D is undetermined. The CDR3 loop spans 15 amino acids. Germline V gene lookup returns CDR1 SGHDN and CDR2 FVKESK. V dropped 4 bases and J dropped 0 bases, with 11 bases sitting between them. DNA of the CDR3: TGTGCCAGCAGCCTGGCGACCCCTAGCACAGATACGCAGTATTTT. Translation gives CASSLATPSTDTQYF.

V and J are TRBV7-9 and TRBJ2-6; TRBD1 agrees at 7 bases. There are 15 residues in the CDR3. V shed 5 bases and J 4 bases; nucleotides not matched to a gene: 5. CDR1 and CDR2 from the germline V gene are SEHNR and FQNEAQ (reference sequence). The CDR3 loop is CASSTGQAGANVLTF. In nucleotides, the CDR3 is TGTGCCAGCAGCACCGGACAGGCCGGGGCCAACGTCCTGACTTTC.

V usage is TRBV18 and J usage is TRBJ2-3, with TRBD1 identical over 12 bases. V trimming: 2 bases; J trimming: 3 bases; junction bases outside the gene matches: 3. CDR1 is KGHSH and CDR2 is LQKENI in the germline V gene. This CDR3 is 16 amino acids long. The CDR3 sequence is CASSPGTGGETDTQYF. CDR3 in DNA: TGTGCCAGCTCACCAGGGACAGGGGGCGAGACAGATACGCAGTATTTT.

The V gene is TRBV7-9, the J gene TRBJ2-3, with no clear D. The CDR3 totals 13 residues. Germline assignment: CDR1 SEHNR and CDR2 FQNEAQ (reference sequence). V lost 5 bases and J 0 bases, leaving 6 bases between the germline ends. The CDR3 reads CASSPLSTDTQYF. DNA for the CDR3: TGTGCCAGCAGCCCCCTGAGCACAGATACGCAGTATTTT.

This chain links TRBV6-5 with TRBJ1-2, with 11 bases that match TRBD1. Germline V lookup: CDR1 MNHEY, CDR2 SVGAGI. V gave up 8 bases and J gave up 7 bases; unmatched junction bases: 6. This CDR3 is 13 amino acids long. The CDR3, as DNA: TGTGCCAGCGAGCCCGGGACAGGGGGTGGCTACACCTTC. It yields the protein CASEPGTGGGYTF.

This sequence joins TRBV30 and TRBJ2-2, with TRBD1 matching over 7 bases. Germline CDR1 GTSNPN, CDR2 SVGIG (reference sequence). V lost 5 bases and J lost 5; bases outside the gene matches: 8. CDR3 length equals 14 residues. CDR3 nucleotide sequence: TGTGCCTGGGACCGGGACAGCGGAACCGGGGAGCTGTTTTTT. Translated, it gives CAWDRDSGTGELFF. Full variable domain (outside the CDR3, taken from reference TRBV30 and TRBJ2-2): SQTIHQWPATLVQPVGSPLSLECTVEGTSNPNLYWYRQAAGRGLQLLFYSVGIGQISSEVPQNLSASRPQDRQFILSSKKLLLSDSGFYLCAWDRDSGTGELFFGEGSRLTVL.

The chain joins TRBV7-9 to TRBJ2-1; no firm D call. This CDR3 contains 13 residues. CDR1 SEHNR and CDR2 FQNEAQ come from the germline V gene (reference sequence). Trimming shortened V by 4 bases and J by 8 bases, and 12 bases separated the two germline ends. The CDR3 loop is CASSYLRGDEQFF. The DNA of the CDR3 is TGTGCCAGCAGCTACCTAAGAGGCGATGAGCAGTTCTTC.

The chain is built from TRBV27 and TRBJ2-1; 13 positions match TRBD2. Germline V CDR1 and CDR2: MNHEY, SMNVEV (reference sequence). Germline trimming cut 7 bases from V and 9 bases from J; bases unmatched to any gene: 6. This CDR3 has 14 amino acids. The CDR3 protein is CASNRGLAGSEQFF. In DNA form, the CDR3 reads TGTGCCAGCAACCGGGGACTAGCGGGAAGTGAGCAGTTCTTC.

The count of this clone is one. The chain uses TRBV5-1 and TRBJ1-5; the match to TRBD1 covers 8 bases. The CDR3 loop spans 16 amino acids. V was pared by 4 bases and J by 0 bases, with 6 bases of the junction left unmatched. Germline V gene sequence: CDR1 SGHRS, CDR2 YFSETQ. DNA for the CDR3: TGCGCCAGCAGCCCGGGGACAGGACCTAGCAATCAGCCCCAGCATTTT. It translates to CASSPGTGPSNQPQHF.

This rearrangement joins TRBV9 to TRBJ2-7; 11 nucleotides align to TRBD2. Looked up from germline, CDR1 is SGDLS and CDR2 is YYNGEE. The junction had 4 bases not matched to a gene; V was cut back by 2 bases and J by 3 bases. The CDR3 has 15 residues. CDR3: CASSVGLAVDYEQYF. The CDR3 DNA reads as TGTGCCAGCAGCGTGGGACTAGCGGTTGACTACGAGCAGTACTTC.

The V and J genes are TRBV5-1 and TRBJ2-7; D perhaps matches TRBD1 (6 bases). The V and J ends lost 3 bases and 3 bases respectively, with 10 bases between them. The CDR3 totals 13 residues. The germline CDR1 and CDR2 sequences are SGHRS and YFSETQ. The DNA for the CDR3 is TGCGCCAGCAGCTCCGGACAGAACTACGAGCAGTACTTC. Translated, it gives CASSSGQNYEQYF. The full variable domain, rest sourced from reference TRBV5-1 and TRBJ2-7, is KAGVTQTPRYLIKTRGQQVTLSCSPISGHRSVSWYQQTPGQGLQFLFEYFSETQRNKGNFPGRFSGRQFSNSRSEMNVSTLELGDSALYLCASSSGQNYEQYFGPGTRLTVT.

V is TRBV28 and J is TRBJ1-2, with unresolved D. Germline V lookup: CDR1 MDHEN, CDR2 SYDVKM. V was clipped by 3 bases and J by 4 bases, with 9 bases between them. This CDR3 has 13 residues. This chain's CDR3 is CASSLGSFYGYTF. In nucleotides, the CDR3 is TGTGCCAGCAGTTTGGGGTCTTTCTATGGCTACACCTTC.

This clone occurred a few times. The V gene is TRBV19, the J gene TRBJ1-5; TRBD1 matches at 8 bases. Unmatched junction bases numbered 4, after V lost 6 bases and J lost 3 bases. CDR3 size: 14 residues. CDR1 is LNHDA and CDR2 is SQIVND in the germline V gene (reference sequence). The CDR3 protein is CASRGQGFNQPQHF. The CDR3 DNA follows: TGTGCCAGTAGAGGACAGGGTTTCAATCAGCCCCAGCATTTT.

The rearrangement uses TRBV4-2 and TRBJ2-3, with 14 bases that match TRBD2. V was pared by 1 base and J by 6 bases, with 3 bases of the junction left unmatched. Per germline, CDR1 LGHNA and CDR2 YNFKEQ. This CDR3 has 16 amino acids. CDR3 protein: CASSQGLAGGGDTQYF. DNA for the CDR3: TGTGCCAGCAGCCAAGGACTAGCGGGAGGGGGGGATACGCAGTATTTT.

J is TRBJ2-1 and V is TRBV19; no definite D call. This CDR3 is 13 amino acids long. Trimming stripped 3 bases from V and 4 bases from J, with 7 bases between. In germline, CDR1 is LNHDA, CDR2 SQIVND (reference sequence). In DNA, the CDR3 is TGTGCCAGTAGTATTGGCTGGTACAATGAGCAGTTCTTC. As protein: CASSIGWYNEQFF.

This chain links TRBV2 with TRBJ1-1; D may be TRBD1 (5 bases). V was cut by 7 bases and J by 1 base, with 10 bases left in between. CDR1 SNHLY and CDR2 FYNNEI come from the germline V gene. This CDR3 contains 13 residues. The CDR3, as DNA: TGTGCCAGCAAACCAGACAGGAACACTGAAGCTTTCTTT. It yields the protein CASKPDRNTEAFF. The full variable domain, its missing parts supplied by reference TRBV2 and TRBJ1-1, is EPEVTQTPSHQVTQMGQEVILRCVPISNHLYFYWYRQILGQKVEFLVSFYNNEISEKSEIFDDQFSVERPDGSNFTLKIRSTKLEDSAMYFCASKPDRNTEAFFGQGTRLTVV.